This T cell receptor beta chain came from a study of blood T cell repertoires in COVID-19. V was clipped by 4 bases and J by 3 bases, with 10 bases between them. The CDR3 totals 14 residues. From germline, CDR1 is SGHRS and CDR2 YFSETQ. This clone turned up a few times. Using immunoSEQ multiplex PCR, the repertoire was profiled, and TCRdb retains in-frame clones only, with some absent. The table includes 54,000 or so clones, about nine tenths detected once. The sequenced sample consisted of peripheral blood. The clonotype originates from a man in his fifties or sixties with active COVID-19. This chain uses TRBV5-1 with TRBJ1-4; D remains ambiguous. CDR3 sequence (DNA): TGCGCCAGCAGCGAGGGTTCGGCTAATGAAAAACTGTTTTTT. This sequence encodes CASSEGSANEKLFF.